These T cell receptor beta chains were read from a single sample in a study of T-cell memory formation after mild COVID-19. TCRdb processed the 5' RACE reads anew with MiXCR; each CDR3 protein has one entry. The sample records hundreds of thousands of distinct CDR3 sequences, 20% to 25% being singletons. The specimen sequenced was PBMCs or a T cell subset sorted from them (not recorded which). The origin of the receptors is an adult woman who had mild COVID-19 (a few samples of this study predate the infection). Cell type and time point are not known. The CDR3 runs from the conserved cysteine through the conserved F or W. The order of the fields is D gene, clone size, V gene, J gene, CDR3 DNA, CDR3 protein. A D gene is named only where the DNA matches it firmly. Clone size is not always given. Where it is, it says once, few, many or a class for expanded clones.

d_call: TRBD2
clone_size: few
v_call: TRBV24-1
j_call: TRBJ2-1
cdr3_nt: TGTGCCACCAGTGCCCAGGGAGGGTGGGATGAGCAGTTCTTC
cdr3_aa: CATSAQGGWDEQFF

d_call: TRBD1
clone_size: .
v_call: TRBV5-1
j_call: TRBJ1-3
cdr3_nt: TGCGCCAGCAGCTTGTTCTCAGGGGGCTCTGGAAACACCATATATTTT
cdr3_aa: CASSLFSGGSGNTIYF

d_call: .
clone_size: .
v_call: TRBV7-9
j_call: TRBJ2-1
cdr3_nt: TGTGCCAGCAGCTTAGCCTCGACTAACCGTTACAATGAGCAGTTCTTC
cdr3_aa: CASSLASTNRYNEQFF

d_call: .
clone_size: .
v_call: TRBV15
j_call: TRBJ2-7
cdr3_nt: TGTGCCACCAGCAGAGCGACGTGGGGCGAGCAGTACTTC
cdr3_aa: CATSRATWGEQYF

d_call: .
clone_size: .
v_call: TRBV2
j_call: TRBJ1-2
cdr3_nt: TGTGCCAGCAGTGAAGCTCTCGGGAGCGGCTACACCTTC
cdr3_aa: CASSEALGSGYTF

d_call: .
clone_size: few
v_call: TRBV2
j_call: TRBJ1-2
cdr3_nt: TGTGCCAGCAGTGAAAGGCAGGGCGATCACTATGGCTACACCTTC
cdr3_aa: CASSERQGDHYGYTF

d_call: TRBD1
clone_size: .
v_call: TRBV20-1
j_call: TRBJ2-7
cdr3_nt: TGCAGTGCTCCACCGGGGGACAGGGGGGTGTTGGGCGAGCAGTACTTC
cdr3_aa: CSAPPGDRGVLGEQYF

d_call: TRBD2
clone_size: .
v_call: TRBV5-1
j_call: TRBJ2-3
cdr3_nt: TGCGCCAGCAGCTTGGCCCTGGCTAGCGGGAGGGCCCTGACAGATACGCAGTATTTT
cdr3_aa: CASSLALASGRALTDTQYF

d_call: .
clone_size: .
v_call: TRBV20-1
j_call: TRBJ2-1
cdr3_nt: TGCAGTGCTAGTGGGGTTAGCCCCTACAATGAGCAGTTCTTC
cdr3_aa: CSASGVSPYNEQFF

d_call: .
clone_size: many
v_call: TRBV7-9
j_call: TRBJ2-3
cdr3_nt: TGTGCCAGCAGCCCAAGAGGGGGAAACGCAGATACGCAGTATTTT
cdr3_aa: CASSPRGGNADTQYF

d_call: TRBD2
clone_size: .
v_call: TRBV15
j_call: TRBJ2-1
cdr3_nt: TGTGCCACCAGCAGAGAGCGGGGGACCTACAATGAGCAGTTCTTC
cdr3_aa: CATSRERGTYNEQFF

d_call: .
clone_size: many
v_call: TRBV21-1
j_call: TRBJ2-1
cdr3_nt: TGTGCCAGCAGCAAATGCCCCTGGAAGGGCGAAGATGAGCAGTTCTTC
cdr3_aa: CASSKCPWKGEDEQFF

d_call: TRBD2
clone_size: .
v_call: TRBV27
j_call: TRBJ2-3
cdr3_nt: TGTGCCAGCAGTGGCGAGGGGACTAGCCCCGGTGCAGATACGCAGTATTTT
cdr3_aa: CASSGEGTSPGADTQYF

d_call: .
clone_size: few
v_call: TRBV15
j_call: TRBJ2-5
cdr3_nt: TGTGCCACCACTGACAGGAAGGAAGAGACCCAGTACTTC
cdr3_aa: CATTDRKEETQYF

d_call: TRBD2
clone_size: .
v_call: TRBV5-4
j_call: TRBJ2-5
cdr3_nt: TGTGCCAGCAGCTTGGTTACTAGCGGGCAAGAGACCCAGTACTTC
cdr3_aa: CASSLVTSGQETQYF

d_call: .
clone_size: many
v_call: TRBV5-6
j_call: TRBJ2-1
cdr3_nt: TGTGCCAGCAGCTTGCGGCAGGGGATAAATGAGCAGTTCTTC
cdr3_aa: CASSLRQGINEQFF

d_call: .
clone_size: .
v_call: TRBV6-1
j_call: TRBJ1-5
cdr3_nt: TGTGCCAGCAGTGATTGGCTAACCCTATATAGCAATCAGCCCCAGCATTTT
cdr3_aa: CASSDWLTLYSNQPQHF

d_call: TRBD2
clone_size: .
v_call: TRBV9
j_call: TRBJ2-3
cdr3_nt: TGTGCCAGCAGCGTAGGACTAGCGGGAGGAGATACGCAGTATTTT
cdr3_aa: CASSVGLAGGDTQYF

d_call: TRBD2
clone_size: few
v_call: TRBV7-9
j_call: TRBJ2-1
cdr3_nt: TGTGCCAGCAGCTTACTCACTAGCGGCCTAAGCTCCTACAATGAGCAGTTCTTC
cdr3_aa: CASSLLTSGLSSYNEQFF

d_call: .
clone_size: few
v_call: TRBV7-3
j_call: TRBJ2-2
cdr3_nt: TGTGCCAGCAGCTCAGCTCCGCCCGGGGCCACCGGGGAGCTGTTTTTT
cdr3_aa: CASSSAPPGATGELFF

d_call: TRBD2
clone_size: few
v_call: TRBV5-5
j_call: TRBJ2-1
cdr3_nt: TGTGCCAGCAGCTTGGTTGGGGGGACTAGCTTAGCCAATGAGCAGTTCTTC
cdr3_aa: CASSLVGGTSLANEQFF

d_call: TRBD1
clone_size: .
v_call: TRBV19
j_call: TRBJ2-7
cdr3_nt: TGTGCCAGTAACTCCGGGACAGCCTACGAGCAGTACTTC
cdr3_aa: CASNSGTAYEQYF

d_call: TRBD2
clone_size: .
v_call: TRBV5-1
j_call: TRBJ2-5
cdr3_nt: TGCGCCAGCAGCAGATTGGCGTCTAGCGGGGGCGGAGAGACCCAGTACTTC
cdr3_aa: CASSRLASSGGGETQYF

d_call: TRBD1
clone_size: few
v_call: TRBV6-1
j_call: TRBJ2-7
cdr3_nt: TGTGCCAGCTACGAAACAGGGGGTGAGTCCTACGAGCAGTACTTC
cdr3_aa: CASYETGGESYEQYF

d_call: .
clone_size: few
v_call: TRBV12-3/TRBV12-4
j_call: TRBJ2-1
cdr3_nt: TGTGCCAGCAGTCCCCAACGATACAATGAGCAGTTCTTC
cdr3_aa: CASSPQRYNEQFF

d_call: .
clone_size: few
v_call: TRBV12-3/TRBV12-4
j_call: TRBJ1-3
cdr3_nt: TGTGCCAGCAGTTTAGATGGAGGGTTGAACACCATATATTTT
cdr3_aa: CASSLDGGLNTIYF

d_call: .
clone_size: few
v_call: TRBV27
j_call: TRBJ2-7
cdr3_nt: TGTGCCAGCAGCCGGGCCTTGTCCTACGAGCAGTACTTC
cdr3_aa: CASSRALSYEQYF

d_call: TRBD1
clone_size: few
v_call: TRBV2
j_call: TRBJ2-2
cdr3_nt: TGTGCCAGCAAGCCAGGGGGTAATGGGTTCACCGGGGAGCTGTTTTTT
cdr3_aa: CASKPGGNGFTGELFF

d_call: .
clone_size: .
v_call: TRBV9
j_call: TRBJ1-6
cdr3_nt: TGTGCCAGCAGCGTAGAAGGGGAAGTTAGGAATTCACCCCTCCACTTT
cdr3_aa: CASSVEGEVRNSPLHF

d_call: TRBD2
clone_size: few
v_call: TRBV7-2
j_call: TRBJ2-3
cdr3_nt: TGTGCCAGCAGCATCGGACTAGGGGTAGATACGCAGTATTTT
cdr3_aa: CASSIGLGVDTQYF

d_call: TRBD2
clone_size: .
v_call: TRBV7-2
j_call: TRBJ2-7
cdr3_nt: TGTGCCAGCAGCTCGGGACTAGCGGGGTTCTACGAGCAGTACTTC
cdr3_aa: CASSSGLAGFYEQYF

d_call: .
clone_size: few
v_call: TRBV5-1
j_call: TRBJ1-2
cdr3_nt: TGCGCCAGCAGCTTGGGCGTACCAGCCTCATCGGAAGATGGCTACACCTTC
cdr3_aa: CASSLGVPASSEDGYTF

d_call: .
clone_size: few
v_call: TRBV7-9
j_call: TRBJ1-1
cdr3_nt: TGTGCCAGCAGCCTAAACCGGGCAGCTGAAGCTTTCTTT
cdr3_aa: CASSLNRAAEAFF

d_call: TRBD1
clone_size: once
v_call: TRBV9
j_call: TRBJ1-1
cdr3_nt: TGTGCCAGCAGCGAGGCCGGGACAGGGGGCACTGAAGCTTTCTTT
cdr3_aa: CASSEAGTGGTEAFF

d_call: .
clone_size: .
v_call: TRBV7-9
j_call: TRBJ2-7
cdr3_nt: TGTGCCAGCAGCCCTCCCCTCGGACAGATTTCCTACGAGCAGTACTTC
cdr3_aa: CASSPPLGQISYEQYF

d_call: TRBD1
clone_size: .
v_call: TRBV30
j_call: TRBJ2-7
cdr3_nt: TGTGCCTGGAGTGACGGGACAGGACCGCTCACGCAGTACTTC
cdr3_aa: CAWSDGTGPLTQYF

d_call: .
clone_size: few
v_call: TRBV29-1
j_call: TRBJ2-2
cdr3_nt: TGCAGCGTTGTTCCGGGAATCCACACCGGGGAGCTGTTTTTT
cdr3_aa: CSVVPGIHTGELFF

d_call: .
clone_size: .
v_call: TRBV24-1
j_call: TRBJ2-1
cdr3_nt: TGTGCCACCGTGAATGAGCAGTTCTTC
cdr3_aa: CATVNEQFF

d_call: TRBD2
clone_size: few
v_call: TRBV25-1
j_call: TRBJ2-2
cdr3_nt: TGTGCCAGCAGTGAACCCCTCGTAGCGGGAAAAGGCACCGGGGAGCTGTTTTTT
cdr3_aa: CASSEPLVAGKGTGELFF